This TCR beta chain was obtained from a study of blood T cell repertoires in COVID-19. This clone appeared a single time. The germline V and J ends were trimmed by 2 bases and 5 bases, with 15 bases remaining between them. This CDR3 spans 15 amino acids. Germline values: CDR1 SGHVS, CDR2 FQNEAQ. TCRdb keeps only in-frame clones here, not all; method: immunoSEQ multiplex PCR. The profile shows 300,000 to 350,000 clones, nearly 90% of them singletons. The source of this sequence is a woman in her thirties or forties with COVID-19, enrolled during active disease. The specimen sequenced was peripheral blood. The rearrangement links TRBV7-8 to TRBJ1-2, with D possibly matching TRBD1 (6 bases). CDR3 bases: TGTGCCAGCAGCTTAAGAAATGCAGGGGCGTATGGCTACACCTTC. This translates into CASSLRNAGAYGYTF.